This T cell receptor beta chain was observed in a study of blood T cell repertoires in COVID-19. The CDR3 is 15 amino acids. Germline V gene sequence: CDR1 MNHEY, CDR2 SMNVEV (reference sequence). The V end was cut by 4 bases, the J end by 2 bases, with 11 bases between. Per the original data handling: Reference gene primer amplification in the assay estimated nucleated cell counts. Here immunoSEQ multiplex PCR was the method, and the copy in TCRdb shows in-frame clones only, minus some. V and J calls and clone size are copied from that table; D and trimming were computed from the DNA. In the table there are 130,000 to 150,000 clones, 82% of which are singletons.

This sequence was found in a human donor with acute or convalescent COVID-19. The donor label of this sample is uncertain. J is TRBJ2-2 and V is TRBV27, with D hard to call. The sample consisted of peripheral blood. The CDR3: CASSSRGSNTGELFF. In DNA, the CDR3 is TGTGCCAGCAGTTCTCGCGGCTCCAACACCGGGGAGCTGTTTTTT.